This T cell receptor (beta chain) was captured by sequencing in a study of CD8 T cells in Susac syndrome. Random hexamers were used to reverse transcribe the RNA input (about 0.5 to 1 ug). TCRdb reanalysed the immunoSEQ multiplex PCR reads using MiXCR and keeps one entry per CDR3 protein. This repertoire shows some 110,000 distinct CDR3 sequences, approximately 94% found once; its top ten account for about 0.41%. The V segment lost 0 bases and the J segment 8 bases; nucleotides outside the gene matches: 2. CDR3 length equals 13 residues. The germline gives CDR1 SGHNT, CDR2 YYREEE (reference sequence). Sequencing of TCR beta was performed on blood CD8+ and CD4+ T cells.

J is TRBJ2-1 and V is TRBV5-4; 7 bases line up with TRBD2. Sample: CD8+ T cells from PBMCs. This clonotype was sampled from a human donor with Susac syndrome. CDR3 in DNA: TGTGCCAGCAGCTTGGAGCGGGGTGATGAGCAGTTCTTC. Its protein is CASSLERGDEQFF. The full variable domain, in which reference TRBV5-4 and TRBJ2-1 provide the parts outside the CDR3, is ETGVTQSPTHLIKTRGQQVTLRCSSQSGHNTVSWYQQALGQGPQFIFQYYREEENGRGNFPPRFSGLQFPNYSSELNVNALELDDSALYLCASSLERGDEQFFGPGTRLTVL.